What follows are 8 T cell receptor beta chains derived from one specimen sequenced in a study of shared clonotypes between healthy human individuals. Repertoires were generated with immunoSEQ multiplex PCR, while TCRdb's copy carries only in-frame clones and drops some. The sample carries 400,000 to 550,000 clones, around 80% recorded once. Sequenced: PBMCs. The receptor set was obtained from a woman aged 35 to 49 in good health. Some clones in this sample may be carry-over from other donors' samples.

This clone was seen a few times. The rearrangement uses TRBV7-8 and TRBJ1-5; D ambiguous. The CDR3 length is 16 residues. Trimming took off 5 bases at V and 2 bases at J, with 16 bases between the two ends. Looked up from germline, CDR1 is SGHVS and CDR2 is FQNEAQ. In DNA, the CDR3 is TGTGCCAGCAGCCAAAACTACGACAATCGCAATCAGCCCCAGCATTTT. Translating it yields CASSQNYDNRNQPQHF. Full variable domain (outside the CDR3, taken from reference TRBV7-8 and TRBJ1-5): GAGVSQSPRYKVAKRGQDVALRCDPISGHVSLFWYQQALGQGPEFLTYFQNEAQLDKSGLPSDRFFAERPEGSVSTLKIQRTQQEDSAVYLCASSQNYDNRNQPQHFGDGTRLSIL.

The V gene is TRBV5-1, the J gene TRBJ1-1, with a weak D call TRBD1 (5 bases). Germline CDR1 reads SGHRS; CDR2 reads YFSETQ. This CDR3 has 14 amino acids. V dropped 0 bases and J dropped 4 bases, with 10 bases sitting between them. The DNA for the CDR3 is TGCGCCAGCAGCTTGGGTGGGGGATCCACTGAAGCTTTCTTT. Encoded protein: CASSLGGGSTEAFF.

This clone was observed a few times. The rearrangement joins TRBV15 to TRBJ1-1; 7 bases match TRBD1. The CDR3 covers 16 residues. V was clipped by 3 bases and J by 2 bases; unmatched bases: 9. Germline CDR1 and CDR2: LNHNV and YYDKDF (reference sequence). DNA of the CDR3: TGTGCCACCAGCAGGCCGCTTACAGGGGTAAACACTGAAGCTTTCTTT. Translating gives CATSRPLTGVNTEAFF.

This rearrangement joins TRBV5-1 to TRBJ2-5; 9 positions match TRBD1. This CDR3 has 15 amino acids. Per germline, CDR1 SGHRS and CDR2 YFSETQ. With V trimmed by 4 bases and J by 5 bases, 9 bases remained unmatched. As DNA, the CDR3 is TGCGCCAGCAGCGTGGTGGGACAGGGATTGGAGACCCAGTACTTC. Residues: CASSVVGQGLETQYF.

This chain uses TRBV15 with TRBJ2-7; D unclear. Trimming removed 4 bases at V and 9 bases at J, with 16 bases between. The CDR3 contains 13 residues. From germline, CDR1 is LNHNV and CDR2 YYDKDF (reference sequence). The CDR3 sequence: CATSIALGFGQYF. The CDR3 DNA is TGTGCCACCAGCATTGCGTTGGGTTTTGGGCAGTACTTC.

The table lists this clone with a few counts. V gene TRBV6-6 combines with J gene TRBJ2-3; the match to TRBD2 covers 9 bases. This CDR3 spans 16 amino acids. V was clipped by 0 bases and J by 1 base; unmatched bases: 2. Germline V gene sequence: CDR1 MNHNY, CDR2 SVGAGI (reference sequence). CDR3 region: CASSYSLAGRTDTQYF. The CDR3 coding sequence is TGTGCCAGCAGTTACTCGCTAGCGGGGCGCACAGATACGCAGTATTTT.

The rearrangement joins TRBV7-2 to TRBJ1-4, with D hard to call. Germline V gene data show CDR1 as SGHTA and CDR2 as FQGNSA. The CDR3 sequence is 14 residues long. Trimming removed 5 bases from V and 15 bases from J, with 22 bases in between. The CDR3 DNA sequence: TGTGCCAGCAGCCTTACGACTAATGAAAATATGGTGTTTTTT. Protein product: CASSLTTNENMVFF.

This chain links TRBV27 with TRBJ2-5; TRBD1 matches at 9 bases. J gave up 7 bases and V 6 bases, and 6 bases lay outside the gene matches. Germline V gives CDR1 MNHEY, CDR2 SMNVEV (reference sequence). The length of the CDR3 is 13 residues. CDR3 DNA sequence: TGTGCCAGCAGCAGACAGGGGGTAGGGACCCAGTACTTC. This sequence encodes CASSRQGVGTQYF.